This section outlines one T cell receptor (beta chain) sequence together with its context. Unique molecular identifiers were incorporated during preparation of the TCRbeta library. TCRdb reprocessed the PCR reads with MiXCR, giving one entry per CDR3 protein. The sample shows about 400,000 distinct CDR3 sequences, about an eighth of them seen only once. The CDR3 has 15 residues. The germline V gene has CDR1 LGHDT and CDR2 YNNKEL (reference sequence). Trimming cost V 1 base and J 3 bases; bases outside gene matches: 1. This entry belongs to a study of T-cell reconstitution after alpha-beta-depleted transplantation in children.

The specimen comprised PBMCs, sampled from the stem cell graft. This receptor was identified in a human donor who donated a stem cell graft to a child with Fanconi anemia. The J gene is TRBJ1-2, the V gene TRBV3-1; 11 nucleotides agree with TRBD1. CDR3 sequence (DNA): TGTGCCAGCAGCCAAGGGACAGGGGGCGACTATGGCTACACCTTC. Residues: CASSQGTGGDYGYTF.